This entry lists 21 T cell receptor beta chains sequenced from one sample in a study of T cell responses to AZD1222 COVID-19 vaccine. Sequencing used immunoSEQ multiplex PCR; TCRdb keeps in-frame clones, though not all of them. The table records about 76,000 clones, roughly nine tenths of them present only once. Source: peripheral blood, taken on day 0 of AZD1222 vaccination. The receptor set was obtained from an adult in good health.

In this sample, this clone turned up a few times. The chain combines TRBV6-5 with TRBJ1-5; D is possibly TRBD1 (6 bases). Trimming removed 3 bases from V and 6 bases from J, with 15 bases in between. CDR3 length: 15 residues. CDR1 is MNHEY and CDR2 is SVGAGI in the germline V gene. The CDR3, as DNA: TGTGCCAGCAGTTATAGGGGGGCTTGGGGTCAGCCCCAGCATTTT. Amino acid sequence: CASSYRGAWGQPQHF.

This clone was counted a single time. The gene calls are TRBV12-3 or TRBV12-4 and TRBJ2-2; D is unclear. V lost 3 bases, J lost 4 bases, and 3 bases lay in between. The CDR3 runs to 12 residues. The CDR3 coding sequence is TGTGCCAGCAGTTTCGGCACCGGGGAGCTGTTTTTT. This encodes CASSFGTGELFF.

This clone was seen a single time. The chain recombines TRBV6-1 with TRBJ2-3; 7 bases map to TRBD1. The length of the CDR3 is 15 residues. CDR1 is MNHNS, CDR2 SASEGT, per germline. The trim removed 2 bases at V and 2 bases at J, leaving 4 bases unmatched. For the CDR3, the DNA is TGTGCCAGCAGTGAAAGGGACAGCAACACAGATACGCAGTATTTT. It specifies CASSERDSNTDTQYF.

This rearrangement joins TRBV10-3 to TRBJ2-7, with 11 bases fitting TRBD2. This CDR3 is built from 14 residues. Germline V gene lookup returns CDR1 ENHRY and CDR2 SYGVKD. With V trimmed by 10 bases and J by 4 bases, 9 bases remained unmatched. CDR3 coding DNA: TGTGCCACCACGGGACTAGCGGACCAGTACGAGCAGTACTTC. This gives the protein CATTGLADQYEQYF.

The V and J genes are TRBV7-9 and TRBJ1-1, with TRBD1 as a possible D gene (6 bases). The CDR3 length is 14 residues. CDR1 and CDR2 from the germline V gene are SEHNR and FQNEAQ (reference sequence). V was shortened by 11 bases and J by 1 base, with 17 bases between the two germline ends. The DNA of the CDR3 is TGTGCCCTCACTTCGGGGGGCCGGAACACTGAAGCTTTCTTT. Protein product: CALTSGGRNTEAFF.

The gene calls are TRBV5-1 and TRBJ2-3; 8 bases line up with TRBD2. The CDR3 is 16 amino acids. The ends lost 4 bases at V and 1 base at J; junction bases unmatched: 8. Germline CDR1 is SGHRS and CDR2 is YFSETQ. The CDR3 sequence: CASSGATSVGTDTQYF. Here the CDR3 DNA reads TGCGCCAGCAGCGGGGCGACTAGCGTAGGCACAGATACGCAGTATTTT.

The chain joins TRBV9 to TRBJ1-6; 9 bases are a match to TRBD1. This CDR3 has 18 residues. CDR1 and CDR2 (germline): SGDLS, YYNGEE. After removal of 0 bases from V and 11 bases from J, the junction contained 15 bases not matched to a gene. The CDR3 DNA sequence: TGTGCCAGCAGCGTAGCTACGGAGATGTTTACAGGGGGCACACCCCTCCACTTT. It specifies CASSVATEMFTGGTPLHF.

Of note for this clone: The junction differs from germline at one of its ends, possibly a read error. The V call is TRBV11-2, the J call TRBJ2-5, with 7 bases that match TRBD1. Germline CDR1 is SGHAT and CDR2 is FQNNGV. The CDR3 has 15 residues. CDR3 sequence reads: CASSLDGTAQETQYF. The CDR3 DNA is TGTGCCAGCAGCCTAGACGGGACAGCACAAGAGACCCAGTACTTC.

CDR3 sequence reads: CASSLATYEQYF. In nucleotides, the CDR3 is TGTGCCAGCAGCTTAGCGACGTACGAGCAGTACTTC. The chain is built from TRBV7-9 and TRBJ2-7, with D unresolved. The CDR3 extends over 12 amino acids. From germline, CDR1 is SEHNR and CDR2 FQNEAQ (reference sequence). The V and J ends lost 0 bases and 4 bases respectively, with 4 bases between them.

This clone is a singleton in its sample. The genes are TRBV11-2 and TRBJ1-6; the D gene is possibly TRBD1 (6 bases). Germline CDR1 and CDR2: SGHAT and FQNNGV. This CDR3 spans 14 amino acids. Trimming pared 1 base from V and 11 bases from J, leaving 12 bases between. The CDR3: CASSLGQGLPPLHF. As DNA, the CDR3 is TGTGCCAGCAGCTTAGGCCAGGGGCTTCCACCCCTCCACTTT.

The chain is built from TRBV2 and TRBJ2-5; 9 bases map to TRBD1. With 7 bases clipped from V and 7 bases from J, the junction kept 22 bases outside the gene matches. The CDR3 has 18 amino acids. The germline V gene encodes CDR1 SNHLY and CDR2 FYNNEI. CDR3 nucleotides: TGTGCCAGCAAAAAACCACCCCCTATCAAGGACAGGGGTAGGACCCAGTACTTC. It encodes CASKKPPPIKDRGRTQYF.

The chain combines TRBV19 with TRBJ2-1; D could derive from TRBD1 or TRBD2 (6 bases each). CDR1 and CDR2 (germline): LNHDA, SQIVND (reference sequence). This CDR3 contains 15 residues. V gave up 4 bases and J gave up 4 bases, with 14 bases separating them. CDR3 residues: CASSTRLGGYNEQFF. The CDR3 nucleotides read TGTGCCAGTAGTACCCGACTAGGGGGGTACAATGAGCAGTTCTTC.

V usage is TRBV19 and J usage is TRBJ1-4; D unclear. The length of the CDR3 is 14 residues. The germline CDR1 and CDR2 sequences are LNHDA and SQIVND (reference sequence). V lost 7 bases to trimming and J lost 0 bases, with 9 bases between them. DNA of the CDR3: TGTGCCAGTACCCGGGCAGCAACTAATGAAAAACTGTTTTTT. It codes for CASTRAATNEKLFF.

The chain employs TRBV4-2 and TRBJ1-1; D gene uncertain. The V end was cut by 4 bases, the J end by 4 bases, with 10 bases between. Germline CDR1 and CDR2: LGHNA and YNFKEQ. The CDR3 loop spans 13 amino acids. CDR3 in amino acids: CASSRVLSTEAFF. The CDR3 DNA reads TGTGCCAGCAGCCGCGTGTTGAGCACTGAAGCTTTCTTT.

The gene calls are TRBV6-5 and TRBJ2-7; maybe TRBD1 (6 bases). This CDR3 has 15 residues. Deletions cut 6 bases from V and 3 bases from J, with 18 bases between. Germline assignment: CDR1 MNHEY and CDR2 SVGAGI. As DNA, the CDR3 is TGTGCCAGCAGCTCCGGGACAAGGACTCTCTACGAGCAGTACTTC. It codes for CASSSGTRTLYEQYF.

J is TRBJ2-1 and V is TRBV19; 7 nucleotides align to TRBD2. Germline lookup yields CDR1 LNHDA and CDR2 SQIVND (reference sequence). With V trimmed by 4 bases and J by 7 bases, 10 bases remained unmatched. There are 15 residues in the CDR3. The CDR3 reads CASSRGFPGGNEQFF. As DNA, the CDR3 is TGTGCCAGTAGTAGGGGGTTCCCCGGGGGGAATGAGCAGTTCTTC.

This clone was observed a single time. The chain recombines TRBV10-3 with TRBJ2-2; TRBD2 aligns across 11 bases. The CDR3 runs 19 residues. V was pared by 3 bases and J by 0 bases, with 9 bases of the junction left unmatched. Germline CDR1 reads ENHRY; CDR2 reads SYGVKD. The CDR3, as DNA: TGTGCCATCAGTGAATTGAGGGCTAGCGGGAGGACGAACACCGGGGAGCTGTTTTTT. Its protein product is CAISELRASGRTNTGELFF.

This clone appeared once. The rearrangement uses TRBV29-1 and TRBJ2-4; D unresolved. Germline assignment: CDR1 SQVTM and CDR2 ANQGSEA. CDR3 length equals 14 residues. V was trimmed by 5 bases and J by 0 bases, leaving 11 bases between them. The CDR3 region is CSVQQKLAKNIQYF. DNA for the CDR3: TGCAGCGTTCAACAGAAACTAGCCAAAAACATTCAGTACTTC.

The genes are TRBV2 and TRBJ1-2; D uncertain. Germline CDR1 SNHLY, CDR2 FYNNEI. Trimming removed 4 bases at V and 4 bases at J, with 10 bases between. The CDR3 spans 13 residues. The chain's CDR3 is CASSAPGGYGYTF. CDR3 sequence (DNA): TGTGCCAGCAGTGCCCCGGGAGGCTATGGCTACACCTTC.

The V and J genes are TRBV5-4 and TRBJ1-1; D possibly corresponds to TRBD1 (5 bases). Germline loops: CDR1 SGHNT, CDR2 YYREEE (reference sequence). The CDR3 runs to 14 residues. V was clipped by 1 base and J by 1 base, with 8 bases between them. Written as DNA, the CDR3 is TGTGCCAGCAGCTTGATAGGGACGAACACTGAAGCTTTCTTT. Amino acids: CASSLIGTNTEAFF.

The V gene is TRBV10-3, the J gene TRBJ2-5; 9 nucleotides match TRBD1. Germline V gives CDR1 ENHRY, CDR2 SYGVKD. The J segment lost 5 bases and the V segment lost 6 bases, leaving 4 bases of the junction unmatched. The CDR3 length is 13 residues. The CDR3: CAIRDGQGETQYF. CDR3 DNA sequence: TGTGCCATCAGGGACGGACAGGGGGAGACCCAGTACTTC.